Below, 17 T cell receptor beta chains from the same sample are listed, as sequenced in a study of blood T cells in healthy people across ages. A J-beta primer mix and a sample-barcoded 5' primer were used in a second PCR of roughly 6 to 11 cycles. TCRdb recomputed calls from the 5' RACE reads with MiXCR, one row per CDR3 protein. The repertoire has 1 million or so distinct CDR3 sequences, less than 50% of them found once; the top ten carry 18%. What was sequenced was blood. These receptors all come from a woman in her fifties or sixties in good health.

The V gene is TRBV3-1, the J gene TRBJ1-5; no firm D call. The CDR3 covers 14 residues. V lost 1 base and J lost 2, with 6 bases in between. Looked up from germline, CDR1 is LGHDT and CDR2 is YNNKEL (reference sequence). As DNA, the CDR3 is TGTGCCAGCAGCCAAGTGGCAGGCAATCAGCCCCAGCATTTT. This codes for CASSQVAGNQPQHF.

This clonotype occurred a few times. An end of the junction does not agree with germline; a read error may underlie this. V is TRBV20-1 and J is TRBJ2-1; 7 nucleotides align to TRBD1. Per the germline V gene, CDR1 is DFQATT and CDR2 is SNEGSKA (reference sequence). The CDR3 totals 14 residues. This CDR3 is CSALRVGQSNEQFF. CDR3 nucleotide sequence: TGTAGTGCTCTAAGGGTGGGACAGAGCAATGAGCAGTTCTTC.

The chain employs TRBV5-1 and TRBJ2-1, with 13 bases that match TRBD2. The CDR3 is made up of 19 amino acids. Germline values: CDR1 SGHRS, CDR2 YFSETQ. The J segment lost 0 bases and the V segment lost 4 bases, leaving 10 bases of the junction unmatched. The CDR3 is CASSHRTSGRAHSYNEQFF. CDR3 DNA: TGCGCCAGCAGCCATCGAACTAGCGGGAGGGCCCACTCCTACAATGAGCAGTTCTTC.

The sample holds one count of this clonotype. The rearrangement links TRBV7-9 to TRBJ2-1, with D uncertain. This CDR3 has 13 residues. Trimming took 8 bases from V and 2 from J, leaving 10 bases between them. Germline loops: CDR1 SEHNR, CDR2 FQNEAQ (reference sequence). The CDR3, as DNA: TGTGCCAGCCAGCCCGGTACCTACAATGAGCAGTTCTTC. Residues: CASQPGTYNEQFF.

This clonotype occurred a few times. The chain carries TRBV7-9 and TRBJ2-5, with D perhaps TRBD1 or TRBD2 (5 bases each). Between the trimmed V and J ends, which lost 5 bases and 3 bases, there was a span of 16 bases. Germline CDR1 and CDR2: SEHNR and FQNEAQ (reference sequence). The CDR3 consists of 15 residues. The CDR3 nucleotides are TGTGCCAGCAGCACCCCACCTGGGGGTGAAGAGACCCAGTACTTC. It is translated as CASSTPPGGEETQYF.

The J gene is TRBJ2-1, the V gene TRBV28; possibly TRBD2 for D (6 bases). This CDR3 has 16 residues. Per the germline V gene, CDR1 is MDHEN and CDR2 is SYDVKM. The V end lost 2 bases, the J end lost 13 bases, and 24 bases lay between the germline ends. The CDR3 protein is CASSLIRAGPDQGQFF. The CDR3 DNA reads as TGTGCCAGCAGTTTAATACGGGCGGGACCCGATCAGGGTCAGTTCTTC.

In this sample, this clonotype turned up a few times. This sequence joins TRBV5-1 and TRBJ2-5; no clear D gene. The CDR3 has 15 amino acids. Per germline, CDR1 SGHRS and CDR2 YFSETQ. The V gene lost 7 bases and the J gene lost 2 bases, with 18 bases spanning the gap. The CDR3 here is CASGRTVRPQETQYF. The CDR3 DNA reads as TGCGCCAGCGGACGGACGGTTCGTCCACAAGAGACCCAGTACTTC.

This clonotype was detected many times. The rearrangement uses TRBV29-1 and TRBJ2-1; 15 bases agree with TRBD2. The CDR3 sequence is 15 residues long. With V trimmed by 3 bases and J by 7 bases, 4 bases remained unmatched. Per germline, CDR1 SQVTM and CDR2 ANQGSEA. CDR3 amino acids: CSVDGTSGRSNEQFF. In DNA, the CDR3 is TGCAGCGTTGACGGGACTAGCGGGAGGAGTAATGAGCAGTTCTTC.

As regards this clonotype: At one boundary the junction diverges from the germline segment, which might be a read error. V and J are TRBV25-1 and TRBJ2-3; the D gene is possibly TRBD1 (5 bases). Germline CDR1 MGHDK, CDR2 SYGVNS. This CDR3 contains 13 residues. CDR3 bases: TGTGCCAGCAGATTTAGACAGACAGATACGCGGTATTTT. Residues: CASRFRQTDTRYF.

This rearrangement joins TRBV7-6 to TRBJ2-3; TRBD2 matches at 9 bases. V was pared by 3 bases and J by 3 bases, with 10 bases of the junction left unmatched. CDR3 length: 17 residues. CDR1 is SGHVS, CDR2 FNYEAQ, per germline. The CDR3 reads CASSFVAGGPGTDTQYF. The CDR3 DNA reads as TGTGCCAGCAGCTTTGTGGCGGGAGGGCCGGGGACAGATACGCAGTATTTT.

This clonotype was detected only a few times. The chain recombines TRBV7-2 with TRBJ2-1, with TRBD2 matching over 10 bases. The CDR3 is 15 amino acids. Germline-derived CDR1 and CDR2 are SGHTA and FQGNSA. With 2 bases clipped from V and 6 bases from J, the junction kept 4 bases outside the gene matches. CDR3 amino acids: CASSLKRGGGNEQFF. CDR3 DNA: TGTGCCAGCAGCTTAAAGCGGGGGGGTGGCAATGAGCAGTTCTTC. Using reference TRBV7-2 and TRBJ2-1 for the parts outside the CDR3, the full variable domain is GAGVSQSPSNKVTEKGKDVELRCDPISGHTALYWYRQSLGQGLEFLIYFQGNSAPDKSGLPSDRFSAERTGGSVSTLTIQRTQQEDSAVYLCASSLKRGGGNEQFFGPGTRLTVL.

This clonotype was seen only a few times. The chain couples TRBV7-9 to TRBJ2-4, with 9 bases lining up with TRBD1. Judging by the DNA end, TRBJ2-7 fits better; the J call may be wrong. Germline CDR1 SEHNR, CDR2 FQNEAQ (reference sequence). CDR3 length: 16 residues. In nucleotides, the CDR3 is TGTGCCAGCAGCTTTGGACAGGGGACGAGCTCCTACGAGCAGTACTTC. It specifies CASSFGQGTSSYEQYF.

Details on this clonotype: This could be a read error, since a much larger clone is one nucleotide away. The chain couples TRBV20-1 to TRBJ2-4; D may be TRBD2 (6 bases). The J call may not be correct, given that the DNA end is closer to TRBJ2-5. The CDR3 has 14 amino acids. Germline CDR1 reads DFQATT; CDR2 reads SNEGSKA (reference sequence). The DNA of the CDR3 is TGCAGTGCCATCATATGGGAGGAAGAAGAGACCCAGTACTTC. Translated, it gives CSAIIWEEEETQYF.

V and J are TRBV6-1 and TRBJ2-1; 10 nucleotides match TRBD2. This CDR3 spans 17 amino acids. V dropped 2 bases and J dropped 0; count of bases not matched to a gene: 4. Germline lookup yields CDR1 MNHNS and CDR2 SASEGT. CDR3 amino acids: CASSELAGDFSYNEQFF. The DNA for the CDR3 is TGTGCCAGCAGTGAACTAGCGGGAGACTTCTCCTACAATGAGCAGTTCTTC.

V is TRBV3-1 and J is TRBJ2-7; unclear D gene. CDR1 and CDR2 from the germline V gene are LGHDT and YNNKEL (reference sequence). The CDR3 length is 15 residues. V was clipped by 0 bases and J by 6 bases, with 15 bases between them. The CDR3 region has the DNA TGTGCCAGCAGCCAAGATATAAATGACGGGCGCGAGCAGTACTTC. Protein product: CASSQDINDGREQYF.

This chain uses TRBV28 with TRBJ1-6; TRBD1 matches at 7 bases. J was trimmed by 3 bases and V by 5 bases; bases with no gene match: 10. The germline V gene encodes CDR1 MDHEN and CDR2 SYDVKM. The CDR3 totals 17 residues. CDR3: CASSLQTGTSYNSPLHF. DNA for the CDR3: TGTGCCAGCAGTCTCCAGACAGGGACAAGCTATAATTCACCCCTCCACTTT. The whole variable domain, filled in from reference TRBV28 and TRBJ1-6, reads DVKVTQSSRYLVKRTGEKVFLECVQDMDHENMFWYRQDPGLGLRLIYFSYDVKMKEKGDIPEGYSVSREKKERFSLILESASTNQTSMYLCASSLQTGTSYNSPLHFGNGTRLTVT.

As concerns this clonotype: At one boundary the junction diverges from the germline segment, which might be a read error. The V gene is TRBV3-1, the J gene TRBJ2-1; D gene unclear. This CDR3 comprises 16 residues. Germline V gene data show CDR1 as LGHDT and CDR2 as YNNKEL (reference sequence). In nucleotides, the CDR3 is TGTACCAGCAGCTCTCAAGGTCGAAGGAATTACAATGAGCAGTTCTTC. This sequence encodes CTSSSQGRRNYNEQFF.